The rows below give T cell receptor beta chains drawn from one sample of a study of OX40 agonist ivuxolimab in advanced cancers. Sequenced by immunoSEQ multiplex PCR; TCRdb stores in-frame clones only, minus some. The sample holds approximately 70,000 clones, around 80% seen once. Material: CD4+ or CD8+ T cells sorted from blood, obtained in a trial of the OX40 agonist ivuxolimab. The receptors originated from an adult with an advanced solid tumor such as melanoma, head and neck, liver or kidney cancer. CDR3s include the opening cysteine and the closing phenylalanine or tryptophan. The D gene is left open where the match is weak. Size tells how often a clone was seen (once, few, many) or the class of an expanded clone, and some rows leave it out.

J gene	V gene	D gene	clone size	CDR3 DNA	CDR3 protein
TRBJ2-1	TRBV6-1	-	-	TGTGCCAGCAGTGATACTGTAAATGAGCAGTTCTTC	CASSDTVNEQFF
TRBJ1-1	TRBV18	-	few	TGTGCCAGCTCACGAGTACCGGGCACTGAAGCTTTCTTT	CASSRVPGTEAFF
TRBJ1-2	TRBV5-4	TRBD1	-	TGTGCCAGCAGCTCGGGACAGGGGAGTGGTGGCTACACCTTC	CASSSGQGSGGYTF
TRBJ2-5	TRBV5-1	-	-	TGCGCCAGCAGCTTGGGGGGACAAACTGGGAGCCAAGAGACCCAGTACTTC	CASSLGGQTGSQETQYF
TRBJ2-3	TRBV7-2	TRBD2	-	TGTGCCAGCAGCCTTCCGGGACTAGCCGCGCACACAGATACGCAGTATTTT	CASSLPGLAAHTDTQYF
TRBJ2-7	TRBV5-6	-	-	TGTGCCAGCAGCTTTCGGGGGACTTTCAGCTCCTACGAGCAGTACTTC	CASSFRGTFSSYEQYF
TRBJ1-1	TRBV6-4	-	-	TGTGCCAGCAGACTGGACGGGAACACTGAAGCTTTCTTT	CASRLDGNTEAFF
TRBJ1-1	TRBV6-6	-	-	TGTGCCAGCAGTTTCCTACAGCGAACAACGGAACAAGCTTTCTTT	CASSFLQRTTEQAFF
TRBJ1-6	TRBV9	TRBD1	-	TGTGCCAGCAGCGTAGGGGACAGGGAGAGCTCACCCCTCCACTTT	CASSVGDRESSPLHF
TRBJ2-5	TRBV5-4	-	-	TGTGCCTCCGGGCCAGGAGAGACCCAGTACTTC	CASGPGETQYF